This TCR beta chain was recorded in a study of T cells in Graves' hyperthyroidism and ophthalmopathy. The V gene lost 1 base and the J gene lost 0 bases, with 12 bases spanning the gap. The CDR3 loop spans 16 amino acids. Germline V CDR1 and CDR2: MDHEN, SYDVKM. Study findings and constraints: The blood repertoire included most of the expanded thyroid clonotypes above 0.001. It was a median around 6 months before onset that the model predicted ophthalmopathy.

Amplification of TCR beta CDR3 regions used RNA as the template. First-round RT-PCR of the TCR CDR3 relied on the HTBI primer set. TCRdb called the multiplex PCR reads again in MiXCR, with one record for every CDR3 protein. This repertoire shows about 250,000 distinct CDR3 sequences, roughly a quarter found once; its top ten account for about a third. In its sample, this clonotype was seen many times. Its antigen is unknown. The TCR was taken from a woman in her forties with Graves' ophthalmopathy. The sample consisted of blood. The V call is TRBV28, the J call TRBJ1-1, with TRBD1 as a possible D gene (5 bases). The CDR3 DNA reads as TGTGCCAGCAGTTTATCCCCAGGGAATTTGAACACTGAAGCTTTCTTT. Residues: CASSLSPGNLNTEAFF. Full variable domain (rest looked up from reference TRBV28 and TRBJ1-1): DVKVTQSSRYLVKRTGEKVFLECVQDMDHENMFWYRQDPGLGLRLIYFSYDVKMKEKGDIPEGYSVSREKKERFSLILESASTNQTSMYLCASSLSPGNLNTEAFFGQGTRLTVV.